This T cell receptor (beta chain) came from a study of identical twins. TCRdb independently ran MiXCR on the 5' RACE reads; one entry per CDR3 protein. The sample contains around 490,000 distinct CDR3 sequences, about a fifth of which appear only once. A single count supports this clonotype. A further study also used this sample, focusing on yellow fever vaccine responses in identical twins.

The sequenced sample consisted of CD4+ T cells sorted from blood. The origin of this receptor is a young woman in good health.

Written as DNA, the CDR3 is TGTGCCAGCTTCCGGGACACGACCTACAATGAGCAGTTCTTC. This encodes CASFRDTTYNEQFF. This chain links TRBV18 with TRBJ2-1, with TRBD1 as a possible D gene (6 bases). Germline V CDR1 and CDR2: KGHSH, LQKENI. The CDR3 consists of 14 residues. V was shortened by 7 bases and J by 2 bases, with 12 bases between the two germline ends.